This T cell receptor (beta chain) appears in the sequencing data of a study of Ad26.COV2.S vaccination and SARS-CoV-2 variants. Study at large: The COV1001 Ad26.COV2.S trial arm included the donor. Intramuscular Ad26.COV2.S at 5x10^10 or 1x10^11 viral particles. Broader study findings: People who got the vaccine had more spike-specific TCR breadth than people who got placebo. Quantification of TCR breadth and depth may have yielded underestimates of total T cell responses.

As to treatment: around 19 received Ad26.COV2.S at low or high dose, single or two shots; roughly five received placebo; per-sample allocation not given. All samples were drawn on day 63, counting from the first vaccine or placebo injection. This clone was recorded a few times. The target antigen is unknown. There are 16 residues in the CDR3. CDR1 and CDR2 (germline): SGHTA, FQGNSA. Between the trimmed V and J ends, which lost 5 bases and 2 bases, there was a span of 18 bases. TCRdb keeps only in-frame clones here, not all; method: immunoSEQ multiplex PCR. This table holds 300,000 to 400,000 clones, 85% to 90% found once.

This chain links TRBV7-2 with TRBJ1-1; D remains ambiguous. The source of this sequence is a person aged 18 to 65 who received the Ad26.COV2.S COVID-19 vaccine or a placebo. Here the sequenced sample was peripheral blood, taken in a trial of Ad26.COV2.S vaccine versus placebo. CDR3 protein: CASSDWRALVNTEAFF. In nucleotides, the CDR3 is TGTGCCAGCAGCGACTGGCGGGCCCTAGTCAACACTGAAGCTTTCTTT.